This T cell receptor (beta chain) was found in a study of T cell clonality in common variable immunodeficiency. Study results and limitations: Common variable immunodeficiency TCR beta sequences reportedly had fewer deletions and N-nucleotide insertions.

TCRdb keeps only in-frame clones here, not all; method: immunoSEQ multiplex PCR. The data list tens of thousands of clones, none observed once; approximately 3.5% falls to the top ten. V gave up 2 bases and J gave up 4 bases, with 13 bases separating them. CDR3 length: 14 residues. Germline loops: CDR1 SGHDT, CDR2 YYEEEE. Reduced serum IgG, IgA and/or IgM plus specific antibody deficiency defined CVID. Note on this clone: What it binds is not known. The read terminates 3 residues ahead of where the CDR3 ends, so the germline J gene completes it.

The sequencing input was peripheral blood mononuclear cells. This receptor was obtained from a human donor with common variable immunodeficiency. The chain links TRBV5-6 to TRBJ2-7; possibly TRBD1 for D (6 bases). The CDR3 sequence is CASSLLTGGYEQYF. The sequenced part of the CDR3 DNA is TGTGCCAGCAGCTTATTGACAGGAGGATACGAG.